Below, one T cell receptor beta chain is given with its context. Its antigen is not known. The data were obtained in a study of T cell repertoires in cytomegalovirus infection. About the study: Recently described HLA-C-restricted plus well-studied HLA-B-restricted CMV epitopes were used.

The CDR3 runs to 14 residues. Germline CDR1 and CDR2: SGDLS and YYNGEE. The V and J ends lost 0 bases and 0 bases respectively, with 5 bases between them. TCRdb reprocessed the reads via MiXCR and lists one record per CDR3 protein. The table lists approximately 1,000,000 distinct CDR3 sequences, roughly 30% of them singletons. The chain carries TRBV9 and TRBJ2-3; D gene uncertain. The source of this sequence is a human donor in good health (CMV status not recorded). Some clones in this sample may be carry-over from other donors' samples. The source material was cultured CD8+ T cells from PBMCs, sampled from culture after CMV antigen stimulation. The CDR3: CASSVARSTDTQYF. The CDR3 bases are TGTGCCAGCAGCGTAGCCAGAAGCACAGATACGCAGTATTTT.